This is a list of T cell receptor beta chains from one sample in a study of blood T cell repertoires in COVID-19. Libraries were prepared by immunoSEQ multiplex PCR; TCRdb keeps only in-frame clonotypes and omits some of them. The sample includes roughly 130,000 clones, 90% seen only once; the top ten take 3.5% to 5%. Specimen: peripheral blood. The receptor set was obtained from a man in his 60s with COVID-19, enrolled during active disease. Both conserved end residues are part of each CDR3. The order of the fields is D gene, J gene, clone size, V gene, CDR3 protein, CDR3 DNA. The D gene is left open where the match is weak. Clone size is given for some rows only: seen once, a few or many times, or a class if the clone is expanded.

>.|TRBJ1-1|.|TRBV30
CAWSADTEAFF
TGTGCCTGGAGTGCGGACACTGAAGCTTTCTTT
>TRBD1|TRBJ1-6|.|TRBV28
CASSSNRGRDSPLHF
TGTGCCAGCAGTTCCAACAGGGGTAGGGATTCACCCCTCCACTTT
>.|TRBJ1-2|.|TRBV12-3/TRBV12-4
CASEAQPPATF
TGTGCCAGCGAGGCCCAGCCCCCAGCCACCTTC
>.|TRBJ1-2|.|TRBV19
CASSILQGPYGYTF
TGTGCCAGTAGTATCCTGCAGGGCCCGTATGGCTACACCTTC
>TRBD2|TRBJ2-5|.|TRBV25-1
CASSDTSGRGGGETQYF
TGTGCCAGCAGTGATACGAGCGGGAGGGGCGGGGGAGAGACCCAGTACTTC
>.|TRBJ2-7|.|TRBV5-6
CASRRQELSVEQYF
TGTGCCAGCAGGCGACAGGAACTATCGGTCGAGCAGTACTTC
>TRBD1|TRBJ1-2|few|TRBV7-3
CASSLTGETGGGYTF
TGTGCCAGCAGCTTAACGGGGGAGACAGGGGGTGGCTACACCTTC
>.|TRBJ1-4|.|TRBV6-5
CASSTGINEKLFF
TGTGCCAGCAGTACGGGGATAAATGAAAAACTGTTTTTT
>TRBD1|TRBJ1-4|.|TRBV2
CASSEAGTGGEKLFF
TGTGCCAGCAGTGAGGCCGGGACAGGGGGAGAAAAACTGTTTTTT
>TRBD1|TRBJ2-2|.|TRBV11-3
CASSPWDRAATGELFF
TGTGCCAGCAGCCCATGGGACAGGGCAGCCACCGGGGAGCTGTTTTTT
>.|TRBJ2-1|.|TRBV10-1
CASSKDRYNEQFF
TGCGCCAGCAGCAAAGACAGGTACAATGAGCAGTTCTTC
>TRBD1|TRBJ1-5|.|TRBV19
CAIPAGGFNQPQHF
TGTGCCATTCCAGCAGGGGGCTTCAATCAGCCCCAGCATTTT
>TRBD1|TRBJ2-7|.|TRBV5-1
CASSFRQGADEQYF
TGCGCCAGCAGCTTCCGACAGGGGGCTGACGAGCAGTACTTC
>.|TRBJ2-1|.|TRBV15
CATSRVPQINERFF
TGTGCCACCAGCAGAGTACCTCAAATCAATGAGCGGTTCTTC
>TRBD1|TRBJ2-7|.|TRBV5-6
CASSWGQGRGQYF
TGTGCCAGCAGCTGGGGACAGGGGAGGGGGCAGTACTTC
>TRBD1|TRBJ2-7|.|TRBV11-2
CASSLERQGAVPYEQYF
TGTGCCAGCAGCTTAGAGAGACAGGGGGCTGTTCCGTACGAGCAGTACTTC
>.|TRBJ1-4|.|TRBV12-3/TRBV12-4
CASGGANEKLFF
TGTGCCAGCGGAGGGGCAAATGAAAAACTGTTTTTT
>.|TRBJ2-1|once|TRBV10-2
CASRKQGEDEQFF
TGCGCCAGCAGGAAACAGGGCGAGGATGAGCAGTTCTTC
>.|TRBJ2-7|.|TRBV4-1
CASSQVLFQQGIYEQYF
TGCGCCAGCAGCCAAGTTCTATTTCAACAGGGTATCTACGAGCAGTACTTC
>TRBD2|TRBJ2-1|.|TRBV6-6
CASTPGLASPQQFF
TGTGCCAGCACTCCGGGACTAGCGTCACCTCAGCAGTTCTTC
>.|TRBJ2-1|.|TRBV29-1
CSAQTGYNEQFF
TGCAGCGCCCAGACAGGCTACAATGAGCAGTTCTTC
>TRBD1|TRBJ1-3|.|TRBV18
CASSPPGQGRNTIYF
TGTGCCAGCTCACCCCCGGGACAGGGAAGAAACACCATATATTTT
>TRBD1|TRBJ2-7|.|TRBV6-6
CASSHRGAYEQYF
TGTGCCAGCAGCCACAGGGGAGCCTACGAGCAGTACTTC
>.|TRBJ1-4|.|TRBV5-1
CASSETSTSREKLFF
TGCGCCAGCAGCGAAACCTCGACGTCGAGGGAAAAACTGTTTTTT
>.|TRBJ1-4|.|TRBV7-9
CASSLAGDEKLFF
TGTGCCAGCAGCTTAGCAGGGGATGAAAAACTGTTTTTT
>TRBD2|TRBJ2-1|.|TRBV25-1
CASSRLADEQFF
TGTGCCAGCAGTCGGCTAGCGGATGAGCAGTTCTTC
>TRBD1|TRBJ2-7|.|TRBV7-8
CASRRDRGLYEQYF
TGTGCCAGCAGAAGGGACAGGGGGCTTTACGAGCAGTACTTC
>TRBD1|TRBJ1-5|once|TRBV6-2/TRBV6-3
CASSYWTGGGWRNQPQHF
TGTGCCAGCAGTTATTGGACAGGGGGAGGTTGGCGCAATCAGCCCCAGCATTTT
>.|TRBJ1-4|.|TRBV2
CASSVFAGEKLFF
TGTGCCAGCAGTGTTTTTGCAGGGGAAAAACTGTTTTTT
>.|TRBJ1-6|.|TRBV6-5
CASSYDGGDSPLHF
TGTGCCAGCAGTTACGATGGGGGGGATTCACCCCTCCACTTT
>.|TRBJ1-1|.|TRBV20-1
CSAAGNTEAFF
TGCAGTGCTGCAGGTAACACTGAAGCTTTCTTT
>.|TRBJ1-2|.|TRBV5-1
CASSLEGRDGYTF
TGCGCCAGCAGCTTGGAGGGGCGTGATGGCTACACCTTC
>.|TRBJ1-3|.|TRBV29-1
CSVVGDFGNTIYF
TGCAGCGTTGTGGGTGACTTTGGAAACACCATATATTTT
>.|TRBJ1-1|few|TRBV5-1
CASSPLPGADDTEAFF
TGCGCCAGCAGCCCTTTACCAGGGGCGGATGACACTGAAGCTTTCTTT
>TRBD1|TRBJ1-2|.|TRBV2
CASSWTGGVYGYTF
TGTGCCAGCAGTTGGACAGGGGGCGTTTATGGCTACACCTTC
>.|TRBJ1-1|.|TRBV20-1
CSASQYEAFF
TGCAGTGCTAGCCAGTATGAAGCTTTCTTT
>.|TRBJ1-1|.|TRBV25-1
CASSSGSTGAFF
TGTGCCAGCAGTTCAGGGTCGACGGGAGCTTTCTTT
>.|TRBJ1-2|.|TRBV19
CASSIGQFYGYTF
TGTGCCAGTAGTATAGGACAGTTCTATGGCTACACCTTC
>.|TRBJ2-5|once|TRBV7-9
CASSFDQWTQYF
TGTGCCAGCAGCTTCGATCAGTGGACCCAGTACTTC
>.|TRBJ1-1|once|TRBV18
CASSPGGGAFF
TGTGCCAGCTCACCTGGGGGAGGGGCTTTCTTT
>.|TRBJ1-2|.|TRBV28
CASWDTYGYTF
TGTGCCAGCTGGGACACTTATGGCTACACCTTC
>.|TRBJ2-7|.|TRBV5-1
CASSLEGDNYEQYF
TGCGCCAGCAGCTTGGAGGGGGACAACTACGAGCAGTACTTC
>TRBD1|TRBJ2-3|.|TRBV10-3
CAIRWGQEIDTQYF
TGTGCCATCAGGTGGGGACAGGAGATAGATACGCAGTATTTT
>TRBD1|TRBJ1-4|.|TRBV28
CASSLTDRGRGEKLFF
TGTGCCAGCAGTTTGACCGACAGGGGACGGGGGGAAAAACTGTTTTTT
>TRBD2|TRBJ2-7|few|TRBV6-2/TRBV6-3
CASSLPEGAGAYEQYF
TGTGCCAGCAGTCTCCCGGAGGGAGCGGGAGCCTACGAGCAGTACTTC
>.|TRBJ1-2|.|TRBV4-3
CASSQEDRYGYTF
TGCGCCAGCAGCCAAGAAGACAGATATGGCTACACCTTC
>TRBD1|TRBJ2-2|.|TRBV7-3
CASRTGGLTGELFF
TGTGCCAGCAGGACAGGGGGCTTGACCGGGGAGCTGTTTTTT
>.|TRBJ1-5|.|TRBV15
CATSRDAQYNQPQHF
TGTGCCACCAGCAGAGATGCACAGTACAATCAGCCCCAGCATTTT
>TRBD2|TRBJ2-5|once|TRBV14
CASSYQLAGGRETQYF
TGTGCCAGCAGCTATCAACTAGCGGGAGGACGTGAGACCCAGTACTTC
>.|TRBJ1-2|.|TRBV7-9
CASSLAEGASGYTF
TGTGCCAGCAGCTTAGCGGAAGGGGCCAGTGGCTACACCTTC
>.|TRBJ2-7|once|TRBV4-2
CASSQDPAGPYEQYF
TGTGCCAGCAGCCAAGATCCGGCGGGCCCCTACGAGCAGTACTTC
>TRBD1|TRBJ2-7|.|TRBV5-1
CASSSLTGAYEQYF
TGCGCCAGCAGCTCCTTAACAGGGGCCTACGAGCAGTACTTC
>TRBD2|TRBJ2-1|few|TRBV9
CASSVGTSGIDEQFF
TGTGCCAGCAGCGTAGGGACTAGCGGTATCGATGAGCAGTTCTTC
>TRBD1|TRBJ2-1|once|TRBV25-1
CASSDGTGWTEQFF
TGTGCCAGCAGTGACGGGACAGGGTGGACTGAGCAGTTCTTC
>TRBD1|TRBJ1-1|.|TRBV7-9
CASSLPDRGILNTEAFF
TGTGCCAGCAGCTTACCTGACAGGGGGATTTTGAATACTGAAGCTTTCTTT